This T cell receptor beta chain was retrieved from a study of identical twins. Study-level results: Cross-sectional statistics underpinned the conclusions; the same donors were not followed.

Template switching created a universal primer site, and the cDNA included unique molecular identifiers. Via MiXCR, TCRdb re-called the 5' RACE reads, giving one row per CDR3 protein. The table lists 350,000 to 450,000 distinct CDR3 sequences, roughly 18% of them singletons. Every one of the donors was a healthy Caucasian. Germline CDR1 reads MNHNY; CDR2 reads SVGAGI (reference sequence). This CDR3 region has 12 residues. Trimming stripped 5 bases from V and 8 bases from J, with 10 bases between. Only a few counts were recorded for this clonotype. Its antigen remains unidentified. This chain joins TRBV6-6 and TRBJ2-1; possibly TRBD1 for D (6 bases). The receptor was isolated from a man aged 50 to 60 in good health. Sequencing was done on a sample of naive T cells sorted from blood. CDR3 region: CASSRTGYEQFF. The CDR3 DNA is TGTGCCAGCAGTCGTACAGGGTATGAGCAGTTCTTC.